These 31 T cell receptor beta chains share one sample of origin, sequenced in a study of CD8+ T cells in alopecia areata. The sequencing template was cDNA reverse transcribed from extracted RNA. The data were produced by immunoSEQ multiplex PCR, yet TCRdb's version contains in-frame clones alone and is incomplete. The sample lists more than 150,000 clones, around 58% occurring once. Indicated treatment: oral pan-JAK inhibitor, 5-10 mg twice daily. This specimen was CD8+ T cells sorted from blood, taken at week 24, from a patient treated with tofacitinib. All receptors derive from a human donor with alopecia areata.

This chain links TRBV9 with TRBJ1-1; no reliable D call. CDR1 is SGDLS and CDR2 is YYNGEE in the germline V gene. The CDR3 contains 11 residues. V shed 3 bases and J shed 5 bases, with 5 bases lying between them. CDR3 nucleotides: TGTGCCAGCAGCGCCCGGACTGAAGCTTTCTTT. Its translation: CASSARTEAFF.

This clone is a singleton in its sample. The V and J genes are TRBV2 and TRBJ2-7; D is undetermined. Germline V gene data show CDR1 as SNHLY and CDR2 as FYNNEI. This CDR3 is 11 amino acids long. The V gene lost 3 bases and the J gene lost 3 bases, with 3 bases spanning the gap. CDR3 sequence reads: CASSDSYEQYF. CDR3 sequence (DNA): TGTGCCAGCAGTGATAGCTACGAGCAGTACTTC.

The V call is TRBV5-6, the J call TRBJ1-3, with D perhaps TRBD1 (5 bases). This CDR3 has 13 residues. Germline V gives CDR1 SGHDT, CDR2 YYEEEE. Trimming took off 4 bases at V and 1 base at J, with 6 bases between the two ends. The CDR3 reads CASSQGSGNTIYF. In DNA, the CDR3 is TGTGCCAGCAGCCAGGGATCTGGAAACACCATATATTTT.

The genes are TRBV2 and TRBJ1-1; TRBD1 aligns across 9 bases. The V gene end was trimmed by 6 bases and the J gene end by 0 bases; junction bases not matched to a gene: 8. Looked up from germline, CDR1 is SNHLY and CDR2 is FYNNEI. The CDR3 totals 16 residues. The CDR3 is CASRWTGEDMNTEAFF. The CDR3 nucleotides are TGTGCCAGCAGGTGGACAGGGGAGGACATGAACACTGAAGCTTTCTTT.

This sequence joins TRBV4-1 and TRBJ1-4, with 10 bases fitting TRBD1. The CDR3 covers 16 residues. The ends lost 2 bases at V and 8 bases at J; junction bases unmatched: 8. CDR1 is MGHRA, CDR2 YSYEKL, per germline. CDR3 DNA: TGCGCCAGCAGCCAATTTATAGACAGGGGGCAGGAAAAACTGTTTTTT. This encodes CASSQFIDRGQEKLFF.

The chain uses TRBV19 and TRBJ2-1; D perhaps matches TRBD2 (5 bases). Trimming stripped 1 base from V and 2 bases from J, with 9 bases between. CDR3 size: 15 residues. The germline CDR1 and CDR2 sequences are LNHDA and SQIVND (reference sequence). The CDR3 nucleotides are TGTGCCAGTAGTATAGGTCCCGGGACCTACAATGAGCAGTTCTTC. It specifies CASSIGPGTYNEQFF.

The chain has TRBV7-6 and TRBJ2-5, with D maybe TRBD1 (5 bases). Germline V lookup: CDR1 SGHVS, CDR2 FNYEAQ. The CDR3 covers 15 residues. Trimming stripped 2 bases from V and 2 bases from J, with 12 bases between. The CDR3 spells CASSLIRQPQETQYF. CDR3 nucleotides: TGTGCCAGCAGCTTAATCCGACAGCCTCAAGAGACCCAGTACTTC.

This chain links TRBV5-6 with TRBJ2-3, with D tentatively TRBD1 (6 bases). Germline CDR1 reads SGHDT; CDR2 reads YYEEEE. Trimming left V 2 bases short and J 6 bases short, with 16 bases between. The CDR3 consists of 15 residues. The CDR3 nucleotides read TGTGCCAGCAGCTTTCCGACAGGCGACTCGGATACGCAGTATTTT. The encoded protein is CASSFPTGDSDTQYF.

The J gene is TRBJ1-1, the V gene TRBV5-1; no clear D gene. Germline V gene sequence: CDR1 SGHRS, CDR2 YFSETQ. With 2 bases removed from V and 7 bases from J, the gap between germline ends came to 6 bases. The CDR3 runs to 11 residues. In DNA form, the CDR3 reads TGCGCCAGCAGCTTTGCAGGTGAAGCTTTCTTT. This codes for CASSFAGEAFF.

This clone was counted ten times or more. The V and J genes are TRBV7-9 and TRBJ1-4, with a possible D match to TRBD1 (6 bases). CDR1 SEHNR and CDR2 FQNEAQ come from the germline V gene (reference sequence). The V end lost 5 bases, the J end lost 7 bases, and 20 bases lay between the germline ends. This CDR3 comprises 16 residues. The CDR3 is CASSTPSGGAPEKLFF. For the CDR3, the DNA is TGTGCCAGCAGCACCCCTAGCGGGGGGGCGCCTGAAAAACTGTTTTTT.

The V call is TRBV5-1, the J call TRBJ1-1; 8 bases agree with TRBD1. V shed 2 bases and J 4 bases; nucleotides not matched to a gene: 7. This CDR3 has 15 residues. CDR1 is SGHRS, CDR2 YFSETQ, per germline. CDR3 in amino acids: CASSFWTGNGTEAFF. DNA of the CDR3: TGCGCCAGCAGCTTCTGGACAGGGAATGGCACTGAAGCTTTCTTT.

V gene TRBV29-1 combines with J gene TRBJ1-1; D call uncertain. Deletions cut 5 bases from V and 11 bases from J, with 27 bases between. In germline, CDR1 is SQVTM, CDR2 ANQGSEA. This CDR3 region has 15 residues. CDR3 loop: CSVFGRVGGVLDAFF. The CDR3 DNA sequence: TGCAGCGTTTTCGGTAGGGTAGGTGGGGTGTTGGATGCTTTCTTT.

The DNA of the CDR3 is TGCGCCAGCAGCTTGGGGCCGGGAACCTACGAGCAGTACTTC. Translating it yields CASSLGPGTYEQYF. The rearrangement uses TRBV5-1 and TRBJ2-7, with D tentatively TRBD2 (5 bases). The germline CDR1 and CDR2 sequences are SGHRS and YFSETQ. Trimming took 0 bases from V and 2 from J, leaving 9 bases between them. This CDR3 contains 14 residues.

This clone was picked up a small number of times. The genes are TRBV4-1 and TRBJ2-7, with 8 bases matching TRBD1. The CDR3 runs 14 residues. Germline lookup yields CDR1 MGHRA and CDR2 YSYEKL. After removal of 4 bases from V and 3 bases from J, the junction contained 5 bases not matched to a gene. DNA of the CDR3: TGCGCCAGCAGCCGAAGGACAGGGATCTACGAGCAGTACTTC. Amino acids: CASSRRTGIYEQYF.

V is TRBV2 and J is TRBJ2-7; D might be TRBD2 (5 bases). Germline CDR1 and CDR2: SNHLY and FYNNEI. This CDR3 has 11 amino acids. V was cut by 4 bases and J by 9 bases, with 10 bases left in between. CDR3 bases: TGTGCCAGCAGTGTCCCCGAGGGGCAGTACTTC. It codes for CASSVPEGQYF. Using reference TRBV2 and TRBJ2-7 for the parts outside the CDR3, the full variable domain is EPEVTQTPSHQVTQMGQEVILRCVPISNHLYFYWYRQILGQKVEFLVSFYNNEISEKSEIFDDQFSVERPDGSNFTLKIRSTKLEDSAMYFCASSVPEGQYFGPGTRLTVT.

V usage is TRBV9 and J usage is TRBJ2-7, with no clear D. The CDR3 covers 13 residues. Germline CDR1 and CDR2: SGDLS and YYNGEE. V lost 0 bases and J lost 5, with 9 bases in between. The CDR3 spells CASSVGLKNEQYF. The CDR3, as DNA: TGTGCCAGCAGCGTAGGCCTCAAAAACGAGCAGTACTTC.

The rearrangement joins TRBV4-2 to TRBJ1-1; TRBD1 might be the D (5 bases). Germline CDR1 reads LGHNA; CDR2 reads YNFKEQ. V was clipped by 0 bases and J by 13 bases, with 15 bases between them. The CDR3 runs to 13 residues. CDR3 sequence reads: CASSQDPAGPVFF. Written as DNA, the CDR3 is TGTGCCAGCAGCCAAGATCCGGCGGGACCGGTTTTCTTT.

J is TRBJ1-2 and V is TRBV12-5; the D is unclear. V gave up 5 bases and J gave up 5 bases, with 21 bases separating them. Germline V gene sequence: CDR1 LGHNT, CDR2 FRNRAP. CDR3 length equals 16 residues. The CDR3 sequence: CASGQTEFQSQYGYTF. The DNA for the CDR3 is TGTGCTAGTGGTCAAACCGAGTTCCAGAGCCAGTATGGCTACACCTTC.

This clone was seen once. The gene calls are TRBV6-5 and TRBJ2-1; TRBD2 aligns across 13 bases. CDR3 length equals 15 residues. With 5 bases clipped from V and 5 bases from J, the junction kept 3 bases outside the gene matches. Germline CDR1 and CDR2: MNHEY and SVGAGI. The DNA of the CDR3 is TGTGCCAGCAGTCAACTAGCGGGGGGGCACAATGAGCAGTTCTTC. Protein: CASSQLAGGHNEQFF.

The V gene is TRBV18, the J gene TRBJ2-7, with 8 bases that match TRBD1. Losses at the gene ends were 5 bases for V and 0 bases for J; bases not matched to a gene: 9. Germline CDR1 reads KGHSH; CDR2 reads LQKENI. The CDR3 is 16 residues long. The CDR3 reads CASSTTTGENSYEQYF. The CDR3 region has the DNA TGTGCCAGCTCAACCACGACAGGGGAAAACTCCTACGAGCAGTACTTC.

The chain is built from TRBV30 and TRBJ1-1, with 7 bases fitting TRBD1. CDR1 and CDR2 from the germline V gene are GTSNPN and SVGIG (reference sequence). With 4 bases clipped from V and 4 bases from J, the junction kept 6 bases outside the gene matches. This CDR3 is 13 amino acids long. The CDR3 region is CAWTGGMVTEAFF. CDR3 sequence (DNA): TGTGCCTGGACAGGGGGAATGGTCACTGAAGCTTTCTTT.

This clone was picked up a small number of times. The chain is built from TRBV7-9 and TRBJ2-2; 8 bases are shared with TRBD1. Germline CDR1 SEHNR, CDR2 FQNEAQ (reference sequence). J gave up 3 bases and V 5 bases, and 8 bases lay outside the gene matches. CDR3 length: 16 amino acids. Here the CDR3 reads CASSLPLQGDTGELFF. CDR3 in DNA: TGTGCCAGCAGCCTCCCCTTACAGGGGGACACCGGGGAGCTGTTTTTT.

This clone was seen a handful of times. The chain has TRBV2 and TRBJ2-5; D remains ambiguous. The CDR3 has 16 amino acids. V gave up 0 bases and J gave up 2 bases, with 13 bases separating them. The germline V gene encodes CDR1 SNHLY and CDR2 FYNNEI. Here the CDR3 reads CASSEALRGAQETQYF. The CDR3 DNA follows: TGTGCCAGCAGTGAAGCGCTTCGTGGCGCTCAAGAGACCCAGTACTTC.

The chain couples TRBV6-5 to TRBJ1-1, with D unresolved. Per the germline V gene, CDR1 is MNHEY and CDR2 is SVGAGI. Trimming shortened V by 7 bases and J by 0 bases, and 9 bases separated the two germline ends. The CDR3 covers 13 residues. The CDR3 DNA sequence: TGTGCCAGCATAGGTATGATGAACACTGAAGCTTTCTTT. Translated, it gives CASIGMMNTEAFF.

This chain uses TRBV7-8 with TRBJ1-1; D is unclear. V gave up 1 base and J gave up 3 bases, with 6 bases separating them. Germline assignment: CDR1 SGHVS and CDR2 FQNEAQ. CDR3 length: 13 amino acids. The CDR3 region has the DNA TGTGCCAGCAGCTTAGACAGCTACACTGAAGCTTTCTTT. Its protein is CASSLDSYTEAFF.

This chain uses TRBV7-9 with TRBJ1-1, with TRBD1 matching over 9 bases. Germline V gene data show CDR1 as SEHNR and CDR2 as FQNEAQ (reference sequence). The trim removed 7 bases at V and 1 base at J, leaving 13 bases unmatched. The CDR3 is 17 residues long. The CDR3 protein is CASTPVGTGRSNTEAFF. The CDR3 nucleotides are TGTGCCAGCACCCCCGTTGGGACAGGGCGGTCGAACACTGAAGCTTTCTTT.

The chain couples TRBV11-2 to TRBJ2-4; 7 positions match TRBD2. Germline V gives CDR1 SGHAT, CDR2 FQNNGV. This CDR3 comprises 14 residues. The V gene end was trimmed by 6 bases and the J gene end by 3 bases; junction bases not matched to a gene: 5. The CDR3 spells CASRTSGDKNIQYF. The CDR3 DNA is TGTGCCAGCAGAACCAGCGGGGACAAAAACATTCAGTACTTC.

The table lists this clone with a few counts. The chain is built from TRBV14 and TRBJ2-1, with 8 bases identical to TRBD1. Trimming cost V 0 bases and J 4 bases; bases outside gene matches: 11. From germline, CDR1 is SGHDN and CDR2 FVKESK. This CDR3 is built from 18 residues. CDR3 nucleotide sequence: TGTGCCAGCAGCCAAGAAGGGAAGAGGACAGGGCCTTACAATGAGCAGTTCTTC. It specifies CASSQEGKRTGPYNEQFF.

The chain combines TRBV27 with TRBJ2-5; D is perhaps TRBD1 or TRBD2 (5 bases each). This CDR3 contains 14 residues. Trimming removed 1 base from V and 5 bases from J, with 11 bases in between. CDR1 MNHEY and CDR2 SMNVEV come from the germline V gene (reference sequence). The CDR3 DNA reads as TGTGCCAGCAGTTTATTGTCAGGGAGTGAGACCCAGTACTTC. Translation gives CASSLLSGSETQYF.

This clone appeared once. No conserved phenylalanine or tryptophan is present at the end of the CDR3, so a read error is the likely explanation. The chain recombines TRBV13 with TRBJ2-7; D is perhaps TRBD2 (6 bases). V shed 10 bases and J shed 4 bases, with 20 bases lying between them. Germline CDR1 PRHDT, CDR2 FYEKMQ (reference sequence). The CDR3 is made up of 14 amino acids. The CDR3, as DNA: TGTGCCATCGTGCCAGCGGGCGGAATTTACGAGCAGTACTTG. Its protein product is CAIVPAGGIYEQYL.

This clone showed up just a few times. The chain recombines TRBV2 with TRBJ2-1; no clear D gene. The CDR3 length is 12 residues. Germline V gene sequence: CDR1 SNHLY, CDR2 FYNNEI. The V end lost 4 bases, the J end lost 3 bases, and 4 bases lay between the germline ends. The CDR3, as DNA: TGTGCCAGCAGTGGTCGCTACAATGAGCAGTTCTTC. This translates into CASSGRYNEQFF.